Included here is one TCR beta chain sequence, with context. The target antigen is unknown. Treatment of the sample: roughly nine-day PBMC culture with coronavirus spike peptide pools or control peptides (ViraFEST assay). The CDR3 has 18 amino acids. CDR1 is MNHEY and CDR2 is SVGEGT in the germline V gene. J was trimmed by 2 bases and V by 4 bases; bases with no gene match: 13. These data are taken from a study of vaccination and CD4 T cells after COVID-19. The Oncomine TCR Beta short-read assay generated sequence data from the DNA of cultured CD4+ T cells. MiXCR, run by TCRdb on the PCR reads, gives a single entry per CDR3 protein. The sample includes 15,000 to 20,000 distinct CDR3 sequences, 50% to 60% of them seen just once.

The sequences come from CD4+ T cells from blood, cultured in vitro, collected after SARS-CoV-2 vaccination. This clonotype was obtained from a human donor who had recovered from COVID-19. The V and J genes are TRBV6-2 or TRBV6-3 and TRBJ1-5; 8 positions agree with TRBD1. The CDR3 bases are TGTGCCAGCAGTTTCGGGACAGGATCCGGTAGAGGCAATCAGCCCCAGCATTTT. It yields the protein CASSFGTGSGRGNQPQHF.